This T cell receptor beta chain stems from a study of cytomegalovirus exposure and HLA in healthy donors. Across the study: A preliminary data release comprised 91 million or so unique TCRs obtained from HLA-typed donors. Regarding the study as a whole: A later analysis reportedly identified an Asian-associated ancestry cluster as carrying fewer N-insertions than the roughly 700-donor mean. Many donors shared some public TCRs, even though most TCR sequences were rare.

Comment on this clone: Its target is not known. One end of the junction varies from germline; a read error may be responsible.

The study ran its PCR with 60 Vbeta and 13 Jbeta primers. Profiling relied on immunoSEQ multiplex PCR, and the TCRdb table lists in-frame clones only, not all of them. The sample's table shows around 200,000 clones. The CDR3 loop spans 17 amino acids. Germline lookup yields CDR1 SGHDT and CDR2 YYEEEE. The rearrangement links TRBV5-6 to TRBJ1-4, with TRBD1 matching over 8 bases. Sequencing was performed on PBMCs. This receptor was identified in a woman aged 25-40 years in good health and CMV-seropositive. The DNA of the CDR3 is TGTGCCAGCAACTTGGAGTTATTCCAGGGGGCCCACGGAAAACTGTTTTTT. Translated, it gives CASNLELFQGAHGKLFF. The full variable domain, rest sourced from reference TRBV5-6 and TRBJ1-4, is DAGVTQSPTHLIKTRGQQVTLRCSPKSGHDTVSWYQQALGQGPQFIFQYYEEEERQRGNFPDRFSGHQFPNYSSELNVNALLLGDSALYLCASNLELFQGAHGKLFFGSGTQLSVL.